Sequencing of this TCR beta chain was carried out in a study of blood T cell repertoires in COVID-19. Study-wide background: Acute-phase and convalescent COVID-19 samples originated in the United States, Italy and Spain. The analysed material was cDNA or gDNA that came from T cells, B-cell-depleted T cells, or PBMCs.

In the original processing: Reference gene primer amplification in the assay estimated nucleated cell counts. Measured with immunoSEQ multiplex PCR; TCRdb has only the in-frame clones, and not every one. The DNA gave D and trimming, while V, J and clone size come from that table. This sample yields fewer than 45,000 clones, of which 60% to 85% are seen a single time; roughly 2% belongs to the top ten. This clone is medium-sized within its sample. Input material: peripheral blood. The TCR sequence derives from a man aged 55-75 years with active COVID-19.

The DNA for the CDR3 is TGTGCCAGCAGCTTTACCACGCGCTCTCACCTTAGAAGTGAAAAACTGTTTTTT. Its protein is CASSFTTRSHLRSEKLFF. The chain couples TRBV7-8 to TRBJ1-4; D is unclear. Trimming shortened V by 3 bases and J by 7 bases, and 24 bases separated the two germline ends. Germline-derived CDR1 and CDR2 are SGHVS and FQNEAQ. CDR3 length: 18 amino acids.